The rows below give T cell receptor beta chains drawn from one sample of a study of T cell responses to AZD1222 COVID-19 vaccine. Sequenced by immunoSEQ multiplex PCR; TCRdb stores in-frame clones only, minus some. The profile shows 150,000 to 160,000 clones, 90% of them singletons. The input for sequencing was peripheral blood, taken 28 days after the second AZD1222 dose. These TCRs come from an adult who received the AZD1222 COVID-19 vaccine. Both conserved end residues are part of each CDR3. The D gene is left open where the match is weak. Expanded clones get a size class; other rows say once, few or many, or leave the size out.

D: NA; J: TRBJ1-6; V: TRBV27; size: NA; DNA: TGTGCCAGCAGTTTCGTGCAGGCGAATTCACCCCTCCACTTT; CDR3: CASSFVQANSPLHF
D: NA; J: TRBJ1-1; V: TRBV9; size: NA; DNA: TGTGCCAGCAGCGCCGGCGGAGTGAACACTGAAGCTTTCTTT; CDR3: CASSAGGVNTEAFF
D: NA; J: TRBJ2-1; V: TRBV12-2; size: NA; DNA: TGTGCAAGTCGCCCCCAGCGACTAGCGGGAGCCTTCAGCGATGAGCAGTTCTTC; CDR3: CASRPQRLAGAFSDEQFF
D: NA; J: TRBJ2-3; V: TRBV28; size: NA; DNA: TGTGCCAGCAGTTTATTCGCCAAGGGGGGGACGACCAGTACAGATACGCAGTATTTT; CDR3: CASSLFAKGGTTSTDTQYF
D: NA; J: TRBJ1-1; V: TRBV19; size: NA; DNA: TGTGCCAGTAGTTTCGCGGGGAGGAGACGATCTAACACTGAAGCTTTCTTT; CDR3: CASSFAGRRRSNTEAFF
D: TRBD1; J: TRBJ2-5; V: TRBV5-6; size: NA; DNA: TGTGCCAGCAGCTTGTGGGACAGGGGGTACGAGACCCAGTACTTC; CDR3: CASSLWDRGYETQYF
D: TRBD1; J: TRBJ1-1; V: TRBV7-9; size: NA; DNA: TGTGCCAGCAGCGACAGGGGTGCTGAAGCTTTCTTT; CDR3: CASSDRGAEAFF
D: NA; J: TRBJ2-6; V: TRBV7-8; size: NA; DNA: TGTGCCAGCAGCTCTTACAGGGTCCCCCCCTCTGGGGCCAACGTCCTGACTTTC; CDR3: CASSSYRVPPSGANVLTF
D: NA; J: TRBJ2-7; V: TRBV9; size: NA; DNA: TGTGCCAGCAGCGCCGGCCCCAGGGGTGCCTACGAGCAGTACTTC; CDR3: CASSAGPRGAYEQYF
D: NA; J: TRBJ1-1; V: TRBV15; size: NA; DNA: TGTGCCACCAGCAGAGATACGGGACACACCACTGAAGCTTTCTTT; CDR3: CATSRDTGHTTEAFF
D: NA; J: TRBJ1-2; V: TRBV2; size: NA; DNA: TGTGCCAGCAGTAGACAGGTTCCTAGGGGCTACACCTTC; CDR3: CASSRQVPRGYTF
D: NA; J: TRBJ1-1; V: TRBV6-4; size: NA; DNA: TGTGCCAGCAGGGCATCGGCGAACACTGAAGCTTTCTTT; CDR3: CASRASANTEAFF
D: NA; J: TRBJ2-3; V: TRBV24-1; size: NA; DNA: TGTGCCACCAGTGATCGGGTAAAGGGGAATACGCAGTATTTT; CDR3: CATSDRVKGNTQYF
D: NA; J: TRBJ2-3; V: TRBV12-3/TRBV12-4; size: NA; DNA: TGTGCCAGCAGTTTAGAAGGGAATACGCAGTATTTT; CDR3: CASSLEGNTQYF
D: NA; J: TRBJ2-7; V: TRBV30; size: once; DNA: TGTGCCTGGAGTGTTCCCCCTGGGACCTACGAGCAGTACTTC; CDR3: CAWSVPPGTYEQYF
D: NA; J: TRBJ1-5; V: TRBV18; size: NA; DNA: TGTGCCAGCTCACCCGCAGGACGGACGAATCAGCCCCAGCATTTT; CDR3: CASSPAGRTNQPQHF
D: NA; J: TRBJ2-2; V: TRBV7-6; size: NA; DNA: TGTGCCAGCAGCGCCCGGGACACGAACACCGGGGAGCTGTTTTTT; CDR3: CASSARDTNTGELFF
D: NA; J: TRBJ2-1; V: TRBV4-1; size: NA; DNA: TGCGCCAGCAGCCAAGGCGTCCCCTTGTCCTACAATGAGCAGTTCTTC; CDR3: CASSQGVPLSYNEQFF
D: NA; J: TRBJ2-1; V: TRBV7-3; size: NA; DNA: TGTGCCAGCAGCCGGGGCAATGAGCAGTTCTTC; CDR3: CASSRGNEQFF
D: NA; J: TRBJ2-2; V: TRBV24-1; size: NA; DNA: TGTGCCACCAGTGAGGGGGGGAACACCGGGGAGCTGTTTTTT; CDR3: CATSEGGNTGELFF
D: NA; J: TRBJ1-1; V: TRBV7-9; size: NA; DNA: TGTGCCAGCAGCTTAAAGTGGGACACTGAAGCTTTCTTT; CDR3: CASSLKWDTEAFF
D: TRBD1; J: TRBJ2-7; V: TRBV27; size: NA; DNA: TGTGCCAGCAGGGCCGGGACAGGAACCTACGAGCAGTACTTC; CDR3: CASRAGTGTYEQYF